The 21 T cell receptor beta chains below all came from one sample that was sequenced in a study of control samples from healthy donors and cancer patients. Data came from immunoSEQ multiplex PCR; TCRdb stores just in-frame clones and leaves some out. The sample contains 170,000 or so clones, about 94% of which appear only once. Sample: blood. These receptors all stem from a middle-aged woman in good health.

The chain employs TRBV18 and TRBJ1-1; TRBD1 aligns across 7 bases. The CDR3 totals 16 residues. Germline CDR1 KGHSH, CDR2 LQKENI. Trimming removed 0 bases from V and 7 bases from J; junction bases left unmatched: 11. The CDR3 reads CASSPPAGRQGGEAFF. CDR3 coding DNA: TGTGCCAGCTCACCACCTGCGGGAAGACAGGGAGGTGAAGCTTTCTTT.

The CDR3 loop reads CASSQGTAGTDSPLHF. CDR3 DNA sequence: TGTGCCAGCAGCCAAGGCACGGCAGGGACGGATTCACCCCTCCACTTT. J is TRBJ1-6 and V is TRBV3-1 (or the pseudogene TRBV3-2); D may be TRBD1 (5 bases). Looked up from germline, CDR1 is LGHDT and CDR2 is YNNKEL (reference sequence). Deletions cut 1 base from V and 8 bases from J, with 15 bases between. There are 16 residues in the CDR3.

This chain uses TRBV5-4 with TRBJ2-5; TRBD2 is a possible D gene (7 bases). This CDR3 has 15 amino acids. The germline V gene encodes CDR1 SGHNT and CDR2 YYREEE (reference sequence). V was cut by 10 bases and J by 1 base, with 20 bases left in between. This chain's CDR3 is CAAGVNGGPQETQYF. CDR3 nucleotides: TGTGCCGCAGGGGTAAACGGGGGGCCCCAAGAGACCCAGTACTTC.

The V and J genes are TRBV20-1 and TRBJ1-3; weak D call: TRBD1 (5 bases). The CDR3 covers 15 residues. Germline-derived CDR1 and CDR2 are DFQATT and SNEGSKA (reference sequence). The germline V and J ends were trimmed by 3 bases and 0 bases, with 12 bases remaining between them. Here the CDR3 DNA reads TGCAGTGCTAGTGGGGGGAGAGGCTCTGGAAACACCATATATTTT. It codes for CSASGGRGSGNTIYF.

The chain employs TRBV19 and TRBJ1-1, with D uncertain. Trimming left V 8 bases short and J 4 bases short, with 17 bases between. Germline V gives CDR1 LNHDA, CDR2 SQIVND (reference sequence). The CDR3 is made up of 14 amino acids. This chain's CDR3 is CASGMGGRGTEAFF. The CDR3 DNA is TGTGCCAGTGGAATGGGAGGGCGGGGCACTGAAGCTTTCTTT.

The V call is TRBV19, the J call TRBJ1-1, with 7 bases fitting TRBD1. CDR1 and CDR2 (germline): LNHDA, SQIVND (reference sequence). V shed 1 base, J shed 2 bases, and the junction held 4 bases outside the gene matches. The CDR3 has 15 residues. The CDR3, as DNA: TGTGCCAGTAGTATAGCGGGACAGCGAAACACTGAAGCTTTCTTT. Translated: CASSIAGQRNTEAFF.

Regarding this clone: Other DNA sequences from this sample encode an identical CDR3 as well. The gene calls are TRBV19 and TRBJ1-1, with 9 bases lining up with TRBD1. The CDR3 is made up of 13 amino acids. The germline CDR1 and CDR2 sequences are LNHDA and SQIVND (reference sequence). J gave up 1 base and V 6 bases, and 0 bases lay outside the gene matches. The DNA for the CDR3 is TGTGCCAGTAGGGGACAGGGGAACACTGAAGCTTTCTTT. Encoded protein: CASRGQGNTEAFF.

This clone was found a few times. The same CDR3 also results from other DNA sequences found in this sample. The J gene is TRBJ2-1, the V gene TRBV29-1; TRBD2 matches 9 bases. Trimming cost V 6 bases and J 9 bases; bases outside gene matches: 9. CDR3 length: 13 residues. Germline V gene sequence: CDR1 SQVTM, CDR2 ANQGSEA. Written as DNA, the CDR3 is TGCAGCGTCACAGCGGGGGGCCGGGGTGAGCAGTTCTTC. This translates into CSVTAGGRGEQFF.

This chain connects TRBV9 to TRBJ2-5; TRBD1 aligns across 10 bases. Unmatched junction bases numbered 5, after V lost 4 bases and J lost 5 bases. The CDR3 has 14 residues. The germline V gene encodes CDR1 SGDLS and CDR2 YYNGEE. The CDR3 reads CASSPGQGFETQYF. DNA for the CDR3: TGTGCCAGCAGCCCGGGACAGGGGTTCGAGACCCAGTACTTC.

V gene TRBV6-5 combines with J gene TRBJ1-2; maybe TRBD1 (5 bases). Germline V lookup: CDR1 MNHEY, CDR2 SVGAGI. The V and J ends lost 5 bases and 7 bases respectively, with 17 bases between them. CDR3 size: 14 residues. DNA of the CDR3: TGTGCCAGCAGTCGGGACTCCAGCAAGGGTGGCTACACCTTC. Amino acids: CASSRDSSKGGYTF.

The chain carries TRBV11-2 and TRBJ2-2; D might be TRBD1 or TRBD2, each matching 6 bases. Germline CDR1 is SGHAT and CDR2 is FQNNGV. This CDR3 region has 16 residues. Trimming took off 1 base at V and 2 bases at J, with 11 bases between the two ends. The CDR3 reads CASSLGGGSNTGELFF. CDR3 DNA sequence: TGTGCCAGCAGCTTAGGAGGGGGGAGCAACACCGGGGAGCTGTTTTTT.

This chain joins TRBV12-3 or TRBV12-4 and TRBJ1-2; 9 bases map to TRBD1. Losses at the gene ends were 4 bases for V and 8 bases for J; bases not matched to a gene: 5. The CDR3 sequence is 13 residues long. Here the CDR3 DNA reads TGTGCCAGCAGTTGGGGACAGGGTGGCGGCTACACCTTC. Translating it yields CASSWGQGGGYTF.

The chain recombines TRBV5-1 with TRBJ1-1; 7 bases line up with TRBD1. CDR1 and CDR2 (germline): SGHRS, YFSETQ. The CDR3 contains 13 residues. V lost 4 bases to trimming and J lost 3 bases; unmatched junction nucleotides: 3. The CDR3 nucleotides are TGCGCCAGCAGCGTCGACAGGGACACTGAAGCTTTCTTT. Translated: CASSVDRDTEAFF.

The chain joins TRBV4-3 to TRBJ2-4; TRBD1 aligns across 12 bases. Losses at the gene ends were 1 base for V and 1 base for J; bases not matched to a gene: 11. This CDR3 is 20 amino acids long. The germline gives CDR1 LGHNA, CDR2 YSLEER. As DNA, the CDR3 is TGCGCCAGCAGCCAAGTAGGGGACAGGGGGCTACTTGGGGCCAAAAACATTCAGTACTTC. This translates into CASSQVGDRGLLGAKNIQYF.

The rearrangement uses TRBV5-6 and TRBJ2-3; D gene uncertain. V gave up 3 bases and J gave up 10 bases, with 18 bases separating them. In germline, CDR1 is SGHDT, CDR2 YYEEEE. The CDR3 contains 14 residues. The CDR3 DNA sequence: TGTGCCAGCAGCTCAACTGGAGTCACTAAGGCGCAGTATTTT. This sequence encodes CASSSTGVTKAQYF.

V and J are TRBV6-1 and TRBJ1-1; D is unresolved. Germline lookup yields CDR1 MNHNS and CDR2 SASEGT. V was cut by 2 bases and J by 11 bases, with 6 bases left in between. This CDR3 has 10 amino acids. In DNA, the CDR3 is TGTGCCAGCAGTGAATCGGAGGCTTTCTTT. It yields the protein CASSESEAFF.

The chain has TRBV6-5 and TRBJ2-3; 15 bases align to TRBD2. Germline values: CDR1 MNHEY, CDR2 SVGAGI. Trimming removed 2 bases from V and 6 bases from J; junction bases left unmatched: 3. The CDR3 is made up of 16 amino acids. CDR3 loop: CASSYGTSGGWDTQYF. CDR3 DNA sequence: TGTGCCAGCAGTTACGGGACTAGCGGGGGGTGGGATACGCAGTATTTT.

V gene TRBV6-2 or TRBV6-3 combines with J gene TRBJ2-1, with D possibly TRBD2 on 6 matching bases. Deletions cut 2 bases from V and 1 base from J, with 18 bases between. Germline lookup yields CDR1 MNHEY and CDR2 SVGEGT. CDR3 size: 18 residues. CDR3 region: CASSYPREGAGSYNEQFF. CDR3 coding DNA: TGTGCCAGCAGTTACCCCAGAGAGGGAGCGGGTTCCTACAATGAGCAGTTCTTC.

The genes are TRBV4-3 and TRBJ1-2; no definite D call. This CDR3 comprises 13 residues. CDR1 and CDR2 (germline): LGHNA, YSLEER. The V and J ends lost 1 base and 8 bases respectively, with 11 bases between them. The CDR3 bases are TGCGCCAGCAGCCAAGGGAAGGGATCAGGCTACACCTTC. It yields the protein CASSQGKGSGYTF.

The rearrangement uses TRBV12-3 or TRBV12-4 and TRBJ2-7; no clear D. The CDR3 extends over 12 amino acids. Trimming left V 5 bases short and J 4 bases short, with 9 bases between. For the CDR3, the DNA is TGTGCCAGCAGTCTCATGCCTTACGAGCAGTACTTC. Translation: CASSLMPYEQYF.

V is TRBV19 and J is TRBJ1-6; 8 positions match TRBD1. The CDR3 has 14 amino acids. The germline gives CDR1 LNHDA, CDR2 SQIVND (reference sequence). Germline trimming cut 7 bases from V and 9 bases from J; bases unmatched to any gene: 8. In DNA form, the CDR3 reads TGTGCCAGTACCCATACAGGGGGGGGTTCACCCCTCCACTTT. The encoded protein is CASTHTGGGSPLHF.